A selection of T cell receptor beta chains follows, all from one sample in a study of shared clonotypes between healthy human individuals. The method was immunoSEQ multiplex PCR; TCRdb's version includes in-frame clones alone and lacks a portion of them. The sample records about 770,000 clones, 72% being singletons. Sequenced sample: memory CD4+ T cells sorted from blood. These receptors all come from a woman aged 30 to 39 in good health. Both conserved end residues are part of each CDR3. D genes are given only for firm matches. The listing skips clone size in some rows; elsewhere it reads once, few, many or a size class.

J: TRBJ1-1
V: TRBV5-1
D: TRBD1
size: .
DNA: TGCGCCAGCAGCCAATTAGGGGGCTGGATGAACACTGAAGCTTTCTTT
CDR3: CASSQLGGWMNTEAFF

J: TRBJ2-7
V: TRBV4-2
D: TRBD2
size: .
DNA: TGTGCCAGCAGCCCGGAGGTGGCGGGAGGCAGCGAGCAGTACTTC
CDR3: CASSPEVAGGSEQYF

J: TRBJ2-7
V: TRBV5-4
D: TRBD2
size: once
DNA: TGTGCCAGCAGCTTGGCTGGGGGAGGGTACGAGCAGTACTTC
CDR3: CASSLAGGGYEQYF

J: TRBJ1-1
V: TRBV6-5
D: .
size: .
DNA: TGTGCCAGCAGCAACGTCGGGTGGGACACTGAAGCTTTCTTT
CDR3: CASSNVGWDTEAFF

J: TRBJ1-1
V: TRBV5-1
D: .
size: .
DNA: TGCGCCAGCAGCTCCGGCCGACAGATGAACACTGAAGCTTTCTTT
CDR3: CASSSGRQMNTEAFF

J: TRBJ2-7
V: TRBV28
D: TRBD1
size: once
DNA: TGTGCCAGCAGGGGATCCGGGACAGGGTTTAACTACGAGCAGTACTTC
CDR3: CASRGSGTGFNYEQYF

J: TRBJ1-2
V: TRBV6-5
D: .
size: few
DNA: TGTGCCAGCAGTTACGAGGGACGGGGCTATGGCTACACCTTC
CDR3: CASSYEGRGYGYTF

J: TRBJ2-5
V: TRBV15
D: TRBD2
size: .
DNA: TGTGCCACCAGCAGAGATCGGTCCAGCGGGAGGGAGACCCAGTACTTC
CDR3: CATSRDRSSGRETQYF

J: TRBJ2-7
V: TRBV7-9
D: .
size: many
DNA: TGTGCCAGCAGCTTATCCGGGGTCTACGAGCAGTACTTC
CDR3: CASSLSGVYEQYF

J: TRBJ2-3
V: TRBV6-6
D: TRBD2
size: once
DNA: TGTGCCAGCAGATTGACTAGCGGGAACACAGATACGCAGTATTTT
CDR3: CASRLTSGNTDTQYF

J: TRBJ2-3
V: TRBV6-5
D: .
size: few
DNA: TGTGCCAGCAGGAACCCTGGGGATACGCAGTATTTT
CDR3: CASRNPGDTQYF

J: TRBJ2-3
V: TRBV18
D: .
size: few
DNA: TGTGCCAGCTCATTTTCCACCAGCACAGATACGCAGTATTTT
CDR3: CASSFSTSTDTQYF

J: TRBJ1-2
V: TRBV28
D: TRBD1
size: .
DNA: TGTGCCAGCAGTTTATTCGGGACAGAATATGGCTACACCTTC
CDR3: CASSLFGTEYGYTF